The clone carrying this T cell receptor beta chain was recorded many times. The CDR3 is 16 residues long. V was pared by 0 bases and J by 0 bases, with 9 bases between. CDR1 is SGHDN, CDR2 FVKESK, per germline. This record belongs to a study of regulatory T cells in long-lasting Graves disease. Time point defined: newly diagnosed GD, antithyroid drugs for less than 3 months. PBMC RNA was the source of the TCR library. Arm-PCR of CDR3 regions and iRepertoire HTBI primers were the basis on which TCR beta libraries were built. TCRdb itself ran the multiplex PCR reads through MiXCR, one entry per CDR3 protein. Seen here are some 240,000 distinct CDR3 sequences, less than 20% observed once, and the top ten hold about 10%. The sample was also linked to a second study, of T cells in Graves' hyperthyroidism and ophthalmopathy.

This clonotype originated in a young woman with Graves disease. This chain connects TRBV14 to TRBJ1-3; D is undetermined. Sequencing was performed on peripheral blood mononuclear cells (PBMCs), taken at new diagnosis, from a patient treated with antithyroid drugs. This chain's CDR3 is CASSQDQANSGNTIYF. In nucleotides, the CDR3 is TGTGCCAGCAGCCAAGATCAGGCGAACTCTGGAAACACCATATATTTT.